These 8 T cell receptor beta chains were all obtained from the same sample, sequenced in a study of vaccination effects on CD4 cells after COVID-19. Sequencing used immunoSEQ multiplex PCR; TCRdb keeps in-frame clones, though not all of them. The table includes around 81,000 clones, around four fifths detected once. ViraFEST used viral peptide pools to expand antigen-specific CD4+ T cells before sequencing. Isolating CD4+ T cells followed around nine days of culture. Each person got two doses of an mRNA SARS-CoV-2 vaccine, BNT162b2 or mRNA-1273. Their specific antigens are unknown. The specimen comprised CD4+ T cells from PBMCs cultured with HCoV-OC43 spike peptides, sampled after COVID-19 vaccination. This sample's subset: HCoV-OC43 spike overlapping peptide pool stimulation. These receptor sequences come from a human donor who received a COVID-19 vaccine.

V is TRBV7-2 and J is TRBJ2-5, with D tentatively TRBD1 (5 bases). Per germline, CDR1 SGHTA and CDR2 FQGNSA. The V and J ends lost 6 bases and 5 bases respectively, with 7 bases between them. The CDR3 loop spans 11 amino acids. The CDR3 bases are TGTGCCAGCAGTTCAGGGGAGACCCAGTACTTC. Translating it yields CASSSGETQYF.

CDR3 residues: CATRKAGTDNQPQHF. The CDR3 nucleotides are TGTGCCACCAGGAAAGCCGGTACAGACAATCAGCCCCAGCATTTT. This rearrangement joins TRBV15 to TRBJ1-5; D not resolved. The ends were cut back, 6 bases at V and 3 bases at J, with 15 bases in the middle. Germline V gene lookup returns CDR1 LNHNV and CDR2 YYDKDF (reference sequence). This CDR3 has 15 amino acids. Full variable domain (remainder filled in from reference TRBV15 and TRBJ1-5): DAMVIQNPRYQVTQFGKPVTLSCSQTLNHNVMYWYQQKSSQAPKLLFHYYDKDFNNEADTPDNFQSRRPNTSFCFLDIRSPGLGDTAMYLCATRKAGTDNQPQHFGDGTRLSIL.

The rearrangement uses TRBV5-5 and TRBJ2-5; 11 bases are shared with TRBD2. The CDR3 extends over 16 amino acids. Germline CDR1 is SGHKS and CDR2 is YYEKEE (reference sequence). Germline trimming cut 0 bases from V and 1 base from J; bases unmatched to any gene: 2. The CDR3 DNA follows: TGTGCCAGCAGCTTGGCGCTAGCGGGGGGCCAAGAGACCCAGTACTTC. Translated, it gives CASSLALAGGQETQYF.

This rearrangement joins TRBV7-2 to TRBJ2-6; D call uncertain. Trimming cost V 2 bases and J 1 base, with 9 bases left between them. The length of the CDR3 is 16 residues. The germline CDR1 and CDR2 sequences are SGHTA and FQGNSA. DNA of the CDR3: TGTGCCAGCAGCTTAAAGGCCCGATCTGGGGCCAACGTCCTGACTTTC. It is translated as CASSLKARSGANVLTF.

The chain carries TRBV30 and TRBJ1-3; D is perhaps TRBD1 (6 bases). V was pared by 0 bases and J by 0 bases, with 9 bases between. The CDR3 has 15 residues. Germline CDR1 reads GTSNPN; CDR2 reads SVGIG (reference sequence). The CDR3 DNA reads TGTGCCTGGAGTGTACAGGGTTTCTCTGGAAACACCATATATTTT. Translated, it gives CAWSVQGFSGNTIYF.

The DNA for the CDR3 is TGCGCCAGCAGTCCAAGACCAACACTAGCGACGTCCTACGAGCAGTACGTC. Its protein product is CASSPRPTLATSYEQYV. J is TRBJ2-7 and V is TRBV23-1; 7 bases are shared with TRBD2. TRBV23-1 carries the ORF label, with uncertain function. The CDR3 sequence is 17 residues long. J lost 1 base, V lost 4 bases, and 13 bases had no gene match.

The chain carries TRBV9 and TRBJ2-5; 14 positions match TRBD2. Looked up from germline, CDR1 is SGDLS and CDR2 is YYNGEE. This CDR3 contains 17 residues. V shed 3 bases, J shed 2 bases, and the junction held 6 bases outside the gene matches. CDR3 residues: CASSGGTSGGLQETQYF. The CDR3 DNA reads TGTGCCAGCAGCGGGGGGACTAGCGGGGGCCTGCAAGAGACCCAGTACTTC.

The chain recombines TRBV15 with TRBJ1-2; 8 bases agree with TRBD1. Losses at the gene ends were 3 bases for V and 5 bases for J; bases not matched to a gene: 5. The CDR3 loop spans 14 amino acids. The V gene's germline CDR1 is LNHNV and CDR2 YYDKDF (reference sequence). CDR3 amino acids: CATSSVQGGYGYTF. The DNA for the CDR3 is TGTGCCACCAGCAGCGTACAGGGGGGATATGGCTACACCTTC.